This T cell receptor (beta chain) emerged from a study of T cell responses to AZD1222 COVID-19 vaccine. Whole-study results and caveats: The number of AZD1222 recipients seropositive at baseline was only five to seven. Scientists sampled the repertoires only once the peak T cell response had passed.

With regard to this clone: Its antigen is unidentified.

Sequenced by immunoSEQ multiplex PCR; TCRdb stores in-frame clones only, minus some. Here the sample spans 80,000 to 100,000 clones, approximately 85% being singletons. The CDR3 totals 15 residues. Germline assignment: CDR1 GTSNPN and CDR2 SVGIG (reference sequence). Trimming pared 2 bases from V and 3 bases from J, leaving 16 bases between. J is TRBJ1-1 and V is TRBV30; D not resolved. Sequencing used peripheral blood, obtained 28 days after the second AZD1222 dose. The source of this sequence is an adult who received the AZD1222 COVID-19 vaccine. As DNA, the CDR3 is TGTGCCTGGAGTCGGGGAGGCTTCGCCGACACTGAAGCTTTCTTT. This codes for CAWSRGGFADTEAFF.